This T cell receptor (beta chain) was sequenced in a study of regulatory T cells in long-lasting Graves disease. Combining iRepertoire HTBI primers with Arm-PCR of CDR3 regions, the authors built TCR beta libraries. TCRdb reprocessed the multiplex PCR reads via MiXCR and lists one record per CDR3 protein. Of about 400,000 distinct CDR3 sequences listed, more than 20% are singletons. Specified time point: persistent/refractory GD, antithyroid drugs over 5 years with positive TRAb. PBMC-extracted RNA yielded the TCR library. This clonotype was seen ten or more times. The CDR3 consists of 17 residues. Trimming removed 6 bases from V and 1 base from J; junction bases left unmatched: 10. Per germline, CDR1 MNHEY and CDR2 SVGEGT.

The chain is built from TRBV6-2 or TRBV6-3 and TRBJ1-1; 11 bases line up with TRBD1. The source is a female donor with Graves disease. The sample in question was peripheral blood mononuclear cells (PBMCs), obtained when the disease was refractory, from a patient treated with antithyroid drugs. CDR3 sequence reads: CASSIGQGALKNTEAFF. In DNA, the CDR3 is TGTGCCAGCAGCATCGGACAGGGGGCTCTGAAGAACACTGAAGCTTTCTTT.